Following are 26 T cell receptor beta chains from one sample sequenced in a study of T cells in localized non-small cell lung cancer. Clones were sequenced by immunoSEQ multiplex PCR, and TCRdb holds only the in-frame ones, with some missing. The sample contains about 18,000 clones, about 80% of which appear only once. Here the sequenced sample was peripheral blood, taken before any cancer treatment. Receptor source: a female donor of 60 years or more with stage I lung adenocarcinoma.

The chain combines TRBV2 with TRBJ1-2; D is ambiguous. CDR1 and CDR2 (germline): SNHLY, FYNNEI. Trimming took 7 bases from V and 5 from J, leaving 8 bases between them. The CDR3 consists of 11 residues. The CDR3 reads CASTREYGYTF. CDR3 DNA: TGTGCCAGCACTCGTGAATATGGCTACACCTTC.

The rearrangement joins TRBV5-4 to TRBJ2-7, with no clear D. Germline-derived CDR1 and CDR2 are SGHNT and YYREEE (reference sequence). The V and J ends lost 1 base and 0 bases respectively, with 8 bases between them. The CDR3 consists of 14 residues. The CDR3 loop reads CASSLKVGSYEQYF. CDR3 bases: TGTGCCAGCAGCTTGAAAGTCGGCTCCTACGAGCAGTACTTC.

The V call is TRBV6-6, the J call TRBJ1-1; no clear D. CDR1 and CDR2 from the germline V gene are MNHNY and SVGAGI (reference sequence). The germline V and J ends were trimmed by 6 bases and 0 bases, with 17 bases remaining between them. This CDR3 is built from 16 residues. Here the CDR3 DNA reads TGTGCCAGCAGCCCCCTCGGACTCTTAATGAACACTGAAGCTTTCTTT. It translates to CASSPLGLLMNTEAFF.

DNA for the CDR3: TGTGCCAGCAGGCTTTCCTATGGCTACACCTTC. This encodes CASRLSYGYTF. The chain couples TRBV28 to TRBJ1-2, with unresolved D. The CDR3 is made up of 11 amino acids. From germline, CDR1 is MDHEN and CDR2 SYDVKM. V dropped 6 bases and J dropped 4 bases, with 6 bases sitting between them.

The chain links TRBV30 to TRBJ1-3; D ambiguous. The CDR3 totals 14 residues. Deletions cut 3 bases from V and 4 bases from J, with 13 bases between. Looked up from germline, CDR1 is GTSNPN and CDR2 is SVGIG (reference sequence). The DNA for the CDR3 is TGTGCCTGGAGGACAAAGGGATCCGGAAACACCATATATTTT. Protein: CAWRTKGSGNTIYF.

The rearrangement uses TRBV11-2 and TRBJ1-2, with TRBD1 matching 9 bases. V lost 6 bases and J lost 2; bases outside the gene matches: 7. There are 15 residues in the CDR3. Germline V CDR1 and CDR2: SGHAT, FQNNGV. This chain's CDR3 is CASRLGQGSNYGYTF. The CDR3 DNA reads as TGTGCCAGCAGACTTGGACAGGGGTCAAACTATGGCTACACCTTC.

The gene calls are TRBV27 and TRBJ1-6; D remains ambiguous. The V gene's germline CDR1 is MNHEY and CDR2 SMNVEV (reference sequence). The V gene lost 3 bases and the J gene lost 10 bases, with 10 bases spanning the gap. The CDR3 runs to 13 residues. This CDR3 is CASSFGLGSPLHF. DNA of the CDR3: TGTGCCAGCAGTTTTGGGTTAGGGTCACCCCTCCACTTT.

This clone has just a few counts. V gene TRBV5-4 combines with J gene TRBJ2-7; D is ambiguous. The V and J ends lost 0 bases and 0 bases respectively, with 10 bases between them. CDR1 is SGHNT, CDR2 YYREEE, per germline (reference sequence). The CDR3 covers 15 residues. Written as DNA, the CDR3 is TGTGCCAGCAGCTTGGGTAGAGTCAGCTCCTACGAGCAGTACTTC. Amino acid sequence: CASSLGRVSSYEQYF.

The V and J genes are TRBV9 and TRBJ1-2; TRBD1 aligns across 8 bases. The CDR3 has 14 amino acids. The V segment lost 2 bases and the J segment 6 bases; nucleotides outside the gene matches: 6. Germline loops: CDR1 SGDLS, CDR2 YYNGEE. The CDR3: CASSVMDRVHGYTF. Written as DNA, the CDR3 is TGTGCCAGCAGCGTTATGGACAGGGTTCATGGCTACACCTTC.

The V call is TRBV9, the J call TRBJ1-1; D ambiguous. Trimming pared 0 bases from V and 4 bases from J, leaving 16 bases between. Looked up from germline, CDR1 is SGDLS and CDR2 is YYNGEE. This CDR3 contains 16 residues. DNA for the CDR3: TGTGCCAGCAGCGTAGGGGCGGACCCTTTTAGCACTGAAGCTTTCTTT. Encoded protein: CASSVGADPFSTEAFF.

The chain carries TRBV7-3 and TRBJ1-1; no clear D gene. Deletions cut 5 bases from V and 1 base from J, with 8 bases between. Germline V lookup: CDR1 SGHTA, CDR2 FQGTGA. This CDR3 is 13 amino acids long. CDR3 sequence: CASSQTRNTEAFF. CDR3 sequence (DNA): TGTGCCAGCAGCCAAACACGGAACACTGAAGCTTTCTTT.

The chain employs TRBV28 and TRBJ1-4; 8 nucleotides align to TRBD1. The CDR3 consists of 15 residues. V trimming: 7 bases; J trimming: 3 bases; junction bases outside the gene matches: 7. Germline assignment: CDR1 MDHEN and CDR2 SYDVKM. This CDR3 reads CASNSRGLANEKLFF. CDR3 DNA: TGTGCCAGCAACTCCAGGGGGCTTGCTAATGAAAAACTGTTTTTT. Variable domain in full (rest from reference TRBV28 and TRBJ1-4): DVKVTQSSRYLVKRTGEKVFLECVQDMDHENMFWYRQDPGLGLRLIYFSYDVKMKEKGDIPEGYSVSREKKERFSLILESASTNQTSMYLCASNSRGLANEKLFFGSGTQLSVL.

The chain recombines TRBV7-9 with TRBJ1-2, with D perhaps TRBD1 (5 bases). This CDR3 is built from 12 residues. V was cut by 8 bases and J by 3 bases, with 10 bases left in between. Looked up from germline, CDR1 is SEHNR and CDR2 is FQNEAQ (reference sequence). The CDR3 loop is CASGAGDYGYTF. The DNA for the CDR3 is TGTGCCAGCGGGGCAGGAGACTATGGCTACACCTTC. Full variable domain (outside the CDR3, taken from reference TRBV7-9 and TRBJ1-2): DTGVSQNPRHKITKRGQNVTFRCDPISEHNRLYWYRQTLGQGPEFLTYFQNEAQLEKSRLLSDRFSAERPKGSFSTLEIQRTEQGDSAMYLCASGAGDYGYTFGSGTRLTVV.

This clone has only one observation. The chain uses TRBV19 and TRBJ1-2; TRBD1 is a possible D gene (6 bases). V lost 4 bases to trimming and J lost 4 bases, with 22 bases between them. Germline V lookup: CDR1 LNHDA, CDR2 SQIVND (reference sequence). The CDR3 has 17 residues. Here the CDR3 DNA reads TGTGCCAGTAGTACGGACAGTCTCTCTAATTTCGGCTATGGCTACACCTTC. Translating gives CASSTDSLSNFGYGYTF.

This chain links TRBV7-9 with TRBJ1-2, with D possibly being TRBD1 (6 bases). V lost 3 bases and J 4 bases, leaving 18 bases between the germline ends. Germline V gene sequence: CDR1 SEHNR, CDR2 FQNEAQ (reference sequence). CDR3 length equals 16 residues. CDR3 DNA sequence: TGTGCCAGCAGCTTCTCCGGGACAACAACCTTCTATGGCTACACCTTC. Translating gives CASSFSGTTTFYGYTF. Using reference TRBV7-9 and TRBJ1-2 for the parts outside the CDR3, the full variable domain is DTGVSQNPRHKITKRGQNVTFRCDPISEHNRLYWYRQTLGQGPEFLTYFQNEAQLEKSRLLSDRFSAERPKGSFSTLEIQRTEQGDSAMYLCASSFSGTTTFYGYTFGSGTRLTVV.

This CDR3 is CASSSGNTEAFF. Written as DNA, the CDR3 is TGTGCCAGCAGTTCCGGAAACACTGAAGCTTTCTTT. The chain joins TRBV2 to TRBJ1-1, with D hard to call. The V and J ends lost 5 bases and 2 bases respectively, with 6 bases between them. The CDR3 covers 12 residues. The germline V gene encodes CDR1 SNHLY and CDR2 FYNNEI.

This clone was found once. DNA of the CDR3: TGTGCCAGCAGTGGGGGACGGTACACAGATACGCAGTATTTT. It codes for CASSGGRYTDTQYF. This chain connects TRBV7-9 to TRBJ2-3; either TRBD1 or TRBD2 may supply D (5 bases each). V was shortened by 6 bases and J by 2 bases, with 12 bases between the two germline ends. There are 14 residues in the CDR3. The germline CDR1 and CDR2 sequences are SEHNR and FQNEAQ (reference sequence).

The genes are TRBV4-1 and TRBJ1-6; TRBD1 matches 9 bases. The ends lost 4 bases at V and 7 bases at J; junction bases unmatched: 2. The germline V gene encodes CDR1 MGHRA and CDR2 YSYEKL. The CDR3 loop spans 14 amino acids. CDR3 DNA sequence: TGCGCCAGCAGCCGAACAGGGGGCAATTCACCCCTCCACTTT. Its translation: CASSRTGGNSPLHF.

The chain employs TRBV7-9 and TRBJ2-3, with TRBD1 matching 7 bases. The germline gives CDR1 SEHNR, CDR2 FQNEAQ (reference sequence). Unmatched junction bases numbered 9, after V lost 5 bases and J lost 1 base. This CDR3 region has 16 residues. The CDR3 DNA reads as TGTGCCAGCAGCCGTGGCCGAGGACAGGGCACAGATACGCAGTATTTT. This sequence encodes CASSRGRGQGTDTQYF.

The CDR3 sequence is CSAGQVRNYGYTF. The CDR3 DNA reads as TGCAGCGCGGGACAGGTCCGTAACTATGGCTACACCTTC. This chain uses TRBV29-1 with TRBJ1-2, with 8 bases that match TRBD1. The CDR3 runs 13 residues. Trimming at V came to 7 bases and at J to 1 base, leaving 5 bases not matched to a gene. Germline V gives CDR1 SQVTM, CDR2 ANQGSEA.

V is TRBV27 and J is TRBJ1-4; 12 nucleotides match TRBD1. The trim removed 5 bases at V and 2 bases at J, leaving 9 bases unmatched. The length of the CDR3 is 18 residues. In germline, CDR1 is MNHEY, CDR2 SMNVEV (reference sequence). CDR3 region: CASSTLGTGGATNEKLFF. CDR3 nucleotides: TGTGCCAGCAGTACCCTCGGGACAGGGGGCGCGACTAATGAAAAACTGTTTTTT. Full variable domain (missing parts from reference TRBV27 and TRBJ1-4): EAQVTQNPRYLITVTGKKLTVTCSQNMNHEYMSWYRQDPGLGLRQIYYSMNVEVTDKGDVPEGYKVSRKEKRNFPLILESPSPNQTSLYFCASSTLGTGGATNEKLFFGSGTQLSVL.

CDR3 in amino acids: CASSLSGDSGNTIYF. As DNA, the CDR3 is TGCGCCAGCAGCCTGTCGGGAGACTCTGGAAACACCATATATTTT. The chain recombines TRBV5-1 with TRBJ1-3; D is uncertain. The germline V gene encodes CDR1 SGHRS and CDR2 YFSETQ. Trimming took off 4 bases at V and 0 bases at J, with 11 bases between the two ends. CDR3 length: 15 amino acids.

The chain employs TRBV19 and TRBJ2-7; D uncertain. The V gene lost 3 bases and the J gene lost 5 bases, with 11 bases spanning the gap. The CDR3 runs to 13 residues. CDR1 is LNHDA and CDR2 is SQIVND in the germline V gene (reference sequence). The CDR3 sequence: CASSMAGINEQYF. The CDR3 DNA reads as TGTGCCAGTAGTATGGCAGGTATCAACGAGCAGTACTTC.

This sequence joins TRBV11-3 and TRBJ1-1; tentative D call: TRBD1 (6 bases). Germline CDR1 SGHNT, CDR2 YENEEA. Trimming took off 2 bases at V and 7 bases at J, with 17 bases between the two ends. The CDR3 is 15 amino acids. CDR3 nucleotides: TGTGCCAGCAGCTTAAACGGACAGTCCGGGGTTGAAGCTTTCTTT. Amino acids: CASSLNGQSGVEAFF. The full variable domain, its missing parts supplied by reference TRBV11-3 and TRBJ1-1, is EAGVVQSPRYKIIEKKQPVAFWCNPISGHNTLYWYLQNLGQGPELLIRYENEEAVDDSQLPKDRFSAERLKGVDSTLKIQPAELGDSAVYLCASSLNGQSGVEAFFGQGTRLTVV.

This clone was counted a few times. The V and J genes are TRBV7-9 and TRBJ1-1; 7 nucleotides align to TRBD1. CDR1 and CDR2 (germline): SEHNR, FQNEAQ (reference sequence). The CDR3 spans 15 residues. V lost 2 bases, J lost 1 base, and 4 bases stayed unmatched. The CDR3 DNA reads TGTGCCAGCAGCTTAAGAGGGACAGCGAACACTGAAGCTTTCTTT. This gives the protein CASSLRGTANTEAFF.

The genes are TRBV7-9 and TRBJ2-3, with 7 positions matching TRBD2. Germline V CDR1 and CDR2: SEHNR, FQNEAQ (reference sequence). Trimming took 2 bases from V and 4 from J; bases not matched to a gene: 0. The CDR3 contains 13 residues. Here the CDR3 DNA reads TGTGCCAGCAGCTTACGGGGGGCAGATACGCAGTATTTT. It specifies CASSLRGADTQYF.